This entry describes one TCR beta chain. Per the original data handling: Counts of nucleated cells, estimated from reference gene primer amplification, were obtained. Clones were read by immunoSEQ multiplex PCR, and TCRdb kept only the in-frame ones, dropping some. Clonal size and the V and J genes are those of that table, whereas D and trimming came from the DNA. The table has some 41,000 clones, roughly nine tenths seen once. The data originate from a study of blood T cell repertoires in COVID-19. On the study more broadly: Collection of acute and convalescent COVID-19 samples took place in the United States, Italy and Spain. PBMCs, B-cell-depleted T cells, or T cells were the source of the cDNA or gDNA that made up the material.

Trimming took 4 bases from V and 3 from J; bases not matched to a gene: 13. The length of the CDR3 is 17 residues. CDR1 MNHEY and CDR2 SVGEGT come from the germline V gene. The sequenced sample was peripheral blood. This chain joins TRBV6-2 or TRBV6-3 and TRBJ1-1, with 8 bases that match TRBD1. The receptor comes from a man between 65 and 79 years old with active COVID-19. DNA of the CDR3: TGTGCCAGCAGTTTGCCGACAGGGGAAGAATTGGACACTGAAGCTTTCTTT. Amino acid sequence: CASSLPTGEELDTEAFF.